This is a list of T cell receptor beta chains from one sample in a study of cytomegalovirus exposure and HLA in healthy donors. Clones were sequenced by immunoSEQ multiplex PCR, and TCRdb holds only the in-frame ones, with some missing. The sample has about 25,000 clones, 79% seen once. Specimen: PBMCs. These receptors were obtained from a male donor in good health and CMV-seronegative. The CDR3 runs from the conserved cysteine through the conserved F or W. A D gene is named only where the DNA matches it firmly. Clone size, where shown, is once, few, many, or a class for clones that have expanded.

abundance: few
j_gene: TRBJ2-6
d_gene: .
v_gene: TRBV6-5
CDR3aa: CASSYAGNSGANVLTF
CDR3nt: TGTGCCAGCAGTTATGCGGGGAACTCTGGGGCCAACGTCCTGACTTTC

abundance: .
j_gene: TRBJ2-2
d_gene: TRBD2
v_gene: TRBV6-5
CDR3aa: CASSPERGTGELFF
CDR3nt: TGTGCCAGCAGCCCAGAGCGGGGCACCGGGGAGCTGTTTTTT

abundance: once
j_gene: TRBJ1-2
d_gene: .
v_gene: TRBV4-3
CDR3aa: CASSLVREWRYYGYTF
CDR3nt: TGCGCCAGCAGCCTCGTCCGGGAGTGGAGGTACTATGGCTACACCTTC

abundance: .
j_gene: TRBJ2-1
d_gene: TRBD2
v_gene: TRBV6-4
CDR3aa: CASSEAGGSYNEQFF
CDR3nt: TGTGCCAGCAGTGAAGCGGGGGGGTCCTACAATGAGCAGTTCTTC

abundance: .
j_gene: TRBJ2-1
d_gene: TRBD2
v_gene: TRBV9
CDR3aa: CASSPSSGSLYNEQFF
CDR3nt: TGTGCCAGCAGCCCTTCGAGCGGGAGCCTATACAATGAGCAGTTCTTC

abundance: .
j_gene: TRBJ2-1
d_gene: .
v_gene: TRBV9
CDR3aa: CASSVGTLYNEQFF
CDR3nt: TGTGCCAGCAGCGTCGGGACACTATACAATGAGCAGTTCTTC

abundance: few
j_gene: TRBJ1-5
d_gene: .
v_gene: TRBV7-6
CDR3aa: CASSLQGSNQPQHF
CDR3nt: TGTGCCAGCAGCTTGCAGGGAAGCAATCAGCCCCAGCATTTT

abundance: once
j_gene: TRBJ2-5
d_gene: .
v_gene: TRBV14
CDR3aa: CASSRVQAEETQYF
CDR3nt: TGTGCCAGCAGCCGGGTACAGGCTGAAGAGACCCAGTACTTC

abundance: .
j_gene: TRBJ1-3
d_gene: TRBD1
v_gene: TRBV7-9
CDR3aa: CSIGQGLNTIYF
CDR3nt: TGTTCCATAGGACAGGGGTTGAACACCATATATTTT

abundance: .
j_gene: TRBJ2-3
d_gene: .
v_gene: TRBV9
CDR3aa: CASSVAGAQDTQYF
CDR3nt: TGTGCCAGCAGCGTAGCAGGGGCGCAAGATACGCAGTATTTT

abundance: .
j_gene: TRBJ2-2
d_gene: .
v_gene: TRBV7-8
CDR3aa: CASSPIGVNTGELFF
CDR3nt: TGTGCCAGCAGCCCCATAGGGGTCAACACCGGGGAGCTGTTTTTT

abundance: .
j_gene: TRBJ2-2
d_gene: TRBD2
v_gene: TRBV7-7
CDR3aa: CASSPGTSNPGELFF
CDR3nt: TGTGCCAGCAGCCCCGGGACTAGCAACCCCGGGGAGCTGTTTTTT

abundance: .
j_gene: TRBJ1-2
d_gene: TRBD1
v_gene: TRBV27
CDR3aa: CASSLSGTGDYGYTF
CDR3nt: TGTGCCAGCAGTTTGAGCGGGACAGGGGACTATGGCTACACCTTC

abundance: .
j_gene: TRBJ2-3
d_gene: .
v_gene: TRBV7-3
CDR3aa: CASSLTSGGYADTQYF
CDR3nt: TGTGCCAGCAGCTTAACTTCAGGAGGTTACGCAGATACGCAGTATTTT

abundance: .
j_gene: TRBJ2-7
d_gene: TRBD1
v_gene: TRBV6-5
CDR3aa: CASSRDRRLHYEQYF
CDR3nt: TGTGCCAGCAGCCGGGACAGGCGACTCCATTACGAGCAGTACTTC

abundance: .
j_gene: TRBJ2-1
d_gene: TRBD2
v_gene: TRBV11-2
CDR3aa: CASSPELAGWGGQFF
CDR3nt: TGTGCCAGCAGTCCGGAACTAGCGGGCTGGGGAGGGCAGTTCTTC

abundance: .
j_gene: TRBJ1-1
d_gene: TRBD1
v_gene: TRBV28
CDR3aa: CASSAPGQGASTEAFF
CDR3nt: TGTGCCAGCAGTGCTCCGGGACAGGGGGCTAGCACTGAAGCTTTCTTT

abundance: .
j_gene: TRBJ2-2
d_gene: TRBD1
v_gene: TRBV5-1
CDR3aa: CASTGQVNTGELFF
CDR3nt: TGCGCCAGCACCGGACAGGTTAACACCGGGGAGCTGTTTTTT

abundance: .
j_gene: TRBJ1-2
d_gene: TRBD1
v_gene: TRBV29-1
CDR3aa: CSVLVAQGAHYGYTF
CDR3nt: TGCAGCGTTCTTGTAGCCCAGGGGGCCCACTATGGCTACACCTTC

abundance: .
j_gene: TRBJ2-7
d_gene: TRBD1
v_gene: TRBV7-2
CDR3aa: CASSLWQGALGEQYF
CDR3nt: TGTGCCAGCAGCTTATGGCAGGGGGCTCTGGGCGAGCAGTACTTC

abundance: .
j_gene: TRBJ1-6
d_gene: TRBD1
v_gene: TRBV29-1
CDR3aa: CAAGTGNSPLHF
CDR3nt: TGCGCCGCCGGGACAGGGAATTCACCCCTCCACTTT

abundance: .
j_gene: TRBJ2-4
d_gene: .
v_gene: TRBV20-1
CDR3aa: CSARGGYF
CDR3nt: TGCAGTGCTAGAGGCGGGTACTTC

abundance: .
j_gene: TRBJ2-3
d_gene: TRBD2
v_gene: TRBV9
CDR3aa: CASSEFAVLAGEDTQYF
CDR3nt: TGTGCCAGCAGCGAATTCGCCGTTTTAGCGGGAGAGGATACGCAGTATTTT

abundance: few
j_gene: TRBJ1-4
d_gene: .
v_gene: TRBV4-2
CDR3aa: CASSQTRGREKLFF
CDR3nt: TGTGCCAGCAGCCAAACACGGGGTCGGGAAAAACTGTTTTTT

abundance: .
j_gene: TRBJ2-5
d_gene: .
v_gene: TRBV5-1
CDR3aa: CASSLGQTKETQYF
CDR3nt: TGCGCCAGCAGCTTGGGACAGACAAAAGAGACCCAGTACTTC

abundance: .
j_gene: TRBJ2-2
d_gene: .
v_gene: TRBV19
CDR3aa: CASSLSWQGSFGELFF
CDR3nt: TGTGCCAGTAGCTTGTCGTGGCAGGGGTCTTTCGGGGAGCTGTTTTTT

abundance: .
j_gene: TRBJ1-5
d_gene: .
v_gene: TRBV6-1
CDR3aa: CASSGTYSNQPQHF
CDR3nt: TGTGCCAGCAGTGGGACATATAGCAATCAGCCCCAGCATTTT

abundance: .
j_gene: TRBJ2-7
d_gene: .
v_gene: TRBV29-1
CDR3aa: CSVGPGEYEQYF
CDR3nt: TGCAGCGTTGGTCCGGGAGAATACGAGCAGTACTTC

abundance: few
j_gene: TRBJ2-5
d_gene: .
v_gene: TRBV4-2
CDR3aa: CASSRSAEETQYF
CDR3nt: TGTGCCAGCAGCCGAAGCGCCGAAGAGACCCAGTACTTC

abundance: .
j_gene: TRBJ2-7
d_gene: TRBD2
v_gene: TRBV5-6
CDR3aa: CASSLILGLAQTYEQYF
CDR3nt: TGTGCCAGCAGCCTTATTCTGGGACTAGCGCAAACCTACGAGCAGTACTTC

abundance: .
j_gene: TRBJ2-7
d_gene: TRBD2
v_gene: TRBV28
CDR3aa: CASSFERGGIYEQYF
CDR3nt: TGTGCCAGCAGTTTTGAGCGGGGGGGAATCTACGAGCAGTACTTC

abundance: .
j_gene: TRBJ1-6
d_gene: .
v_gene: TRBV27
CDR3aa: CASRVTGHNSPLHF
CDR3nt: TGTGCCAGCAGAGTAACAGGGCATAATTCACCCCTCCACTTT

abundance: .
j_gene: TRBJ2-7
d_gene: TRBD2
v_gene: TRBV7-8
CDR3aa: CASSLGLAGYEQYF
CDR3nt: TGTGCCAGCAGCCTTGGACTAGCGGGCTACGAGCAGTACTTC

abundance: .
j_gene: TRBJ2-7
d_gene: .
v_gene: TRBV28
CDR3aa: CASSLSQGNYEQYF
CDR3nt: TGTGCCAGCAGTTTAAGTCAGGGGAATTACGAGCAGTACTTC

abundance: .
j_gene: TRBJ2-1
d_gene: .
v_gene: TRBV6-4
CDR3aa: CASSPSMGDSYNEQFF
CDR3nt: TGTGCCAGCAGTCCTTCGATGGGCGACTCCTACAATGAGCAGTTCTTC

abundance: .
j_gene: TRBJ2-5
d_gene: TRBD2
v_gene: TRBV6-5
CDR3aa: CASRGLAGGQETQYF
CDR3nt: TGTGCCAGCAGGGGACTAGCGGGGGGGCAAGAGACCCAGTACTTC

abundance: .
j_gene: TRBJ2-7
d_gene: .
v_gene: TRBV19
CDR3aa: CASTVQFGRSIPYEQYF
CDR3nt: TGTGCCAGTACGGTCCAGTTTGGCAGGTCCATCCCCTACGAGCAGTACTTC

abundance: once
j_gene: TRBJ2-2
d_gene: .
v_gene: TRBV6-5
CDR3aa: CASHRAPNTGELFF
CDR3nt: TGTGCCAGCCACAGGGCACCGAACACCGGGGAGCTGTTTTTT

abundance: .
j_gene: TRBJ2-1
d_gene: .
v_gene: TRBV7-6
CDR3aa: CASSYTRTGGSYNEQFF
CDR3nt: TGTGCCAGCAGCTATACCCGGACTGGCGGCTCCTACAATGAGCAGTTCTTC

abundance: .
j_gene: TRBJ2-1
d_gene: TRBD2
v_gene: TRBV13
CDR3aa: CASSRGWSGSLGNEQFF
CDR3nt: TGTGCCAGCAGCCGAGGGTGGAGCGGGAGTTTGGGCAATGAGCAGTTCTTC

abundance: .
j_gene: TRBJ1-1
d_gene: .
v_gene: TRBV2
CDR3aa: CASSPQDSRSTEAFF
CDR3nt: TGTGCCAGCAGTCCGCAGGACAGCCGGAGCACTGAAGCTTTCTTT

abundance: .
j_gene: TRBJ1-2
d_gene: .
v_gene: TRBV7-2
CDR3aa: CASSRGGAVAGGYTF
CDR3nt: TGTGCCAGCAGCCGCGGGGGGGCAGTGGCTGGCGGCTACACCTTC

abundance: .
j_gene: TRBJ2-1
d_gene: TRBD2
v_gene: TRBV29-1
CDR3aa: CSVEVGLVSYNEQFF
CDR3nt: TGCAGCGTTGAAGTGGGACTAGTCTCCTACAATGAGCAGTTCTTC

abundance: .
j_gene: TRBJ2-7
d_gene: .
v_gene: TRBV7-2
CDR3aa: CASSLGLLPYEQYF
CDR3nt: TGTGCCAGCAGCTTAGGACTCCTTCCCTACGAGCAGTACTTC

abundance: .
j_gene: TRBJ2-7
d_gene: .
v_gene: TRBV28
CDR3aa: CASSVGEAVYEGQYF
CDR3nt: TGTGCCAGCAGTGTTGGGGAGGCGGTCTACGAGGGGCAGTACTTC

abundance: few
j_gene: TRBJ1-5
d_gene: .
v_gene: TRBV5-6
CDR3aa: CASSLNRAIQPQHF
CDR3nt: TGTGCCAGCAGCTTAAACAGGGCCATTCAGCCCCAGCATTTT

abundance: .
j_gene: TRBJ2-1
d_gene: TRBD1
v_gene: TRBV7-9
CDR3aa: CASSLETGSYNEQFF
CDR3nt: TGTGCCAGCAGCTTAGAGACAGGGTCCTACAATGAGCAGTTCTTC

abundance: .
j_gene: TRBJ1-6
d_gene: .
v_gene: TRBV30
CDR3aa: CAWSPGTYNSPLHF
CDR3nt: TGTGCCTGGAGTCCCGGGACCTATAATTCACCCCTCCACTTT

abundance: few
j_gene: TRBJ1-1
d_gene: .
v_gene: TRBV10-3
CDR3aa: CAISAPGGTEAFF
CDR3nt: TGTGCCATCAGTGCGCCCGGAGGGACTGAAGCTTTCTTT

abundance: .
j_gene: TRBJ2-5
d_gene: .
v_gene: TRBV6-1
CDR3aa: CASSGGGETQYF
CDR3nt: TGTGCCAGCAGCGGCGGGGGCGAGACCCAGTACTTC

abundance: once
j_gene: TRBJ2-7
d_gene: .
v_gene: TRBV5-1
CDR3aa: CASGLTGFHEQYF
CDR3nt: TGCGCCAGCGGACTGACGGGGTTCCACGAGCAGTACTTC